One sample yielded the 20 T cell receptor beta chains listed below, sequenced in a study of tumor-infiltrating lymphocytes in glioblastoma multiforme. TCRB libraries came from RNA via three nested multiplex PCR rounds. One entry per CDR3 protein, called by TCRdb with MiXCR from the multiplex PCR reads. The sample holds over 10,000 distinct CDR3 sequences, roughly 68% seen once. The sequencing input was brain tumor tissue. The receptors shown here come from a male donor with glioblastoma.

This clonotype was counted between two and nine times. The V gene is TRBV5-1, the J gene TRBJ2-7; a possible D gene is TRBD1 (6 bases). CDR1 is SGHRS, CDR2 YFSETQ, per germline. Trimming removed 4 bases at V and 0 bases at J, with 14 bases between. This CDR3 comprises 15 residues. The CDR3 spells CASSQTTGNSYEQYF. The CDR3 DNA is TGCGCCAGCAGCCAAACGACAGGTAACTCCTACGAGCAGTACTTC.

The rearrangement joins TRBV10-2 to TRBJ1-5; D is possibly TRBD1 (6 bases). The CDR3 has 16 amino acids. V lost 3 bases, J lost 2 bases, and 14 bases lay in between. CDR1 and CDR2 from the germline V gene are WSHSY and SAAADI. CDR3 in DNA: TGCGCCAGCAGTGAATGGAGAGGGGGAGGCAATCAGCCCCAGCATTTT. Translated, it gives CASSEWRGGGNQPQHF.

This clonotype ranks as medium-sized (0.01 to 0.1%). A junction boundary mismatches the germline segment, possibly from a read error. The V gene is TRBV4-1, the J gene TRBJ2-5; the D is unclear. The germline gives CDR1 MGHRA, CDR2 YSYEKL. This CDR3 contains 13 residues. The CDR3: CASCQIHSLDQYF. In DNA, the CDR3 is TGCGCCAGCTGCCAAATACATAGTTTGGACCAGTACTTC.

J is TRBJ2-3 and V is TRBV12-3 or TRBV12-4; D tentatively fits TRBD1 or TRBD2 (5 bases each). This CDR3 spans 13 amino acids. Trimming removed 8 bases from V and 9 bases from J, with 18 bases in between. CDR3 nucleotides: TGTGCCAGCTTATTCGAGGGCCGGGACACGCAGTATTTT. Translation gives CASLFEGRDTQYF.

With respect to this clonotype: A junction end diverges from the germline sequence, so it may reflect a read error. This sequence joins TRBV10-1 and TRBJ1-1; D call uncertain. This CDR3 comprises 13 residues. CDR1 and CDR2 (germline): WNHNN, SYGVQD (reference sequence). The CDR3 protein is CAGSESTITEAFF. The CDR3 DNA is TGCGCCGGCAGTGAGTCGACGATTACTGAAGCTTTCTTT.

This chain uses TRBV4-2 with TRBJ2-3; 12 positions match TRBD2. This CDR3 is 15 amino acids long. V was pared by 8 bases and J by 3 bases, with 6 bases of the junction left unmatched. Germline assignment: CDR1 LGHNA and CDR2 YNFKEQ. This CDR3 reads CASGSSGGGTDTQYF. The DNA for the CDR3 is TGTGCCAGCGGGTCTAGCGGGGGGGGGACAGATACGCAGTATTTT.

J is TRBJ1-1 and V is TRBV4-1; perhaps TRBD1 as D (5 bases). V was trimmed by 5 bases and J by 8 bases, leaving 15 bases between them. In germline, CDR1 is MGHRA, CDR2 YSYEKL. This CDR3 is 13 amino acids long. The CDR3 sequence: CASSYLGGVEAFF. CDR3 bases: TGCGCCAGCAGCTACCTCGGGGGTGTGGAAGCTTTCTTT.

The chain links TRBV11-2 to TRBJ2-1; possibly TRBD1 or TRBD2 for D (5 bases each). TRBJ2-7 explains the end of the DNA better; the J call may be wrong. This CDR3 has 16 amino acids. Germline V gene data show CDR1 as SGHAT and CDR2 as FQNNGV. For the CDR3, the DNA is TGTGCCAGCAGCTTATATAAGCGGTATCGGGACCATGAGCAGTACTTC. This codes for CASSLYKRYRDHEQYF.

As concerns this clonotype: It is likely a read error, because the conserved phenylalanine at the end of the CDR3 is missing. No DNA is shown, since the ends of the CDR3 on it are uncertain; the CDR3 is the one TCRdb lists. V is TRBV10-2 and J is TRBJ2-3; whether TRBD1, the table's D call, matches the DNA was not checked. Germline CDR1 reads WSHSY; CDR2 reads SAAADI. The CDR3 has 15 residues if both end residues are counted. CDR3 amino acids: CASSEAGAGADTQSY.

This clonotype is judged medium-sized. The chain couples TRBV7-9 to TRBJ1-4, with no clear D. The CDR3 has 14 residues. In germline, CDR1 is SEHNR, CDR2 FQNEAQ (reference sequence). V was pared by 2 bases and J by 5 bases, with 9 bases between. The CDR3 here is CASSLRRENEKLFF. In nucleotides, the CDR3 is TGTGCCAGCAGCTTACGGCGAGAGAATGAAAAACTGTTTTTT.

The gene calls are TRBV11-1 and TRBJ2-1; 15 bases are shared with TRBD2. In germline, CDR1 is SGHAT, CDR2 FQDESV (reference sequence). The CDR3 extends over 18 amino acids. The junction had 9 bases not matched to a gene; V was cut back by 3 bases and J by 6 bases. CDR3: CASSLYYGLAGGSNEQFF. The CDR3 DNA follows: TGTGCCAGCAGCTTGTATTACGGACTAGCGGGAGGGAGCAATGAGCAGTTCTTC. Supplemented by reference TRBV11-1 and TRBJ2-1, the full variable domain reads EAEVAQSPRYKITEKSQAVAFWCDPISGHATLYWYRQILGQGPELLVQFQDESVVDDSQLPKDRFSAERLKGVDSTLKIQPAELGDSAMYLCASSLYYGLAGGSNEQFFGPGTRLTVL.

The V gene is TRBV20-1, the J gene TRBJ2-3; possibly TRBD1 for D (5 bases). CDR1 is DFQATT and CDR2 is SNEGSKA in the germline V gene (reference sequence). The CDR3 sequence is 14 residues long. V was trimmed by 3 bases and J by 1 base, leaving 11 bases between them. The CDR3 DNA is TGCAGTGCTAGGGACATCCTCGGCACAGATACGCAGTATTTT. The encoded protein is CSARDILGTDTQYF.

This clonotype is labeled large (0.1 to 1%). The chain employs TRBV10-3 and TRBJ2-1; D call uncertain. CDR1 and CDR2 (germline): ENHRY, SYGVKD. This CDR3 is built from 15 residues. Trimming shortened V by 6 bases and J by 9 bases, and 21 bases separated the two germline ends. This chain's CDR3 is CAISNRVSGSGEQFF. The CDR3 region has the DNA TGTGCCATCAGCAACCGGGTATCGGGTAGTGGTGAGCAGTTCTTC.

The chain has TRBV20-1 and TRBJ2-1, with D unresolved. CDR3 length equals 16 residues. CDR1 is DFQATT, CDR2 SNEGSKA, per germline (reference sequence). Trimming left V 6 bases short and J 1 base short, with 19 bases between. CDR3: CSATQFKPRSYNEQFF. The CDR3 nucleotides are TGCAGTGCCACACAGTTTAAGCCCAGGTCCTACAATGAGCAGTTCTTC.

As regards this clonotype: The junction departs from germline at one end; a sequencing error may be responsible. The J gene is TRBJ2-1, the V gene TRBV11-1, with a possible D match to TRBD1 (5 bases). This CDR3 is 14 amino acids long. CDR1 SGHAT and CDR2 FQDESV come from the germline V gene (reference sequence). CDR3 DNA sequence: TGTACCAGCAGCTTAGGGGTATTTAACAATGAGCAGCTCTTC. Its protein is CTSSLGVFNNEQLF.

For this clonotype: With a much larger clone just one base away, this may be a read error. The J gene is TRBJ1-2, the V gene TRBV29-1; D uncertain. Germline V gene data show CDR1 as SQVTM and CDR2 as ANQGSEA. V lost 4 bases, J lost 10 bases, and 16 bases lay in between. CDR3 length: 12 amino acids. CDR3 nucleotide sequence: TGCAGCGTTGGAGATGGCCCGGTTTACTACACCTTC. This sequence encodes CSVGDGPVYYTF.

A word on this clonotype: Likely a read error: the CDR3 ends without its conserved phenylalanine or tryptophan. The CDR3 loop reads CASSNEGQETQYV. CDR3 coding DNA: TGTGCCAGCAGTAATGAGGGACAAGAGACTCAGTACGTC. The J gene is TRBJ2-5, the V gene TRBV12-3 or TRBV12-4; TRBD1 is a possible D gene (6 bases). The CDR3 consists of 13 residues.

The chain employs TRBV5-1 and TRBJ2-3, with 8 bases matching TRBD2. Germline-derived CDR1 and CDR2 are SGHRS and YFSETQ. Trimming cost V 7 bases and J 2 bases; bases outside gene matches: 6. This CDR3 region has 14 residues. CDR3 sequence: CASATSGLTDTQYF. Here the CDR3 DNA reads TGCGCCAGCGCTACTAGCGGTCTCACAGATACGCAGTATTTT.

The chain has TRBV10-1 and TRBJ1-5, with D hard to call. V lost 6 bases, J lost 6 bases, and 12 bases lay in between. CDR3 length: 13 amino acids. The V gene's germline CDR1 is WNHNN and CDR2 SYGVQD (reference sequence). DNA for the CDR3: TGCGCCAGCAGGTGGGATTTCGGTCAGCCCCAGCATTTT. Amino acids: CASRWDFGQPQHF.

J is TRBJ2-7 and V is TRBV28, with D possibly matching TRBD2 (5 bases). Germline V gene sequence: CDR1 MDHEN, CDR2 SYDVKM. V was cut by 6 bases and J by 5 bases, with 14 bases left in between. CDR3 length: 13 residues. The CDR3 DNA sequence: TGTGCCAGCAGCTCGACTAATATCCACGAGCAGTACTTC. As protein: CASSSTNIHEQYF.